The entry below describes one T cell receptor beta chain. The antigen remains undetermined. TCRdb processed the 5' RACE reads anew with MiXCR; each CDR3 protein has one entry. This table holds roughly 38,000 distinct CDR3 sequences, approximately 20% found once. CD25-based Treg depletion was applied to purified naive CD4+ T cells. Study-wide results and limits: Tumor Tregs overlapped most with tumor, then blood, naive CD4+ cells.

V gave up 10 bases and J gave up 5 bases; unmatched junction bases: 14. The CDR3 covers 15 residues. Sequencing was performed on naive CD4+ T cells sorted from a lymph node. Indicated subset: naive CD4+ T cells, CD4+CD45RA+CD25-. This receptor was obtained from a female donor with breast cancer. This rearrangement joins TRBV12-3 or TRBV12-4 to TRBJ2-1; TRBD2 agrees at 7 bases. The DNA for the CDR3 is TGTGCCACCCTCCCCCGGGGAGCGGGGAACAATGAGCAGTTCTTC. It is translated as CATLPRGAGNNEQFF.